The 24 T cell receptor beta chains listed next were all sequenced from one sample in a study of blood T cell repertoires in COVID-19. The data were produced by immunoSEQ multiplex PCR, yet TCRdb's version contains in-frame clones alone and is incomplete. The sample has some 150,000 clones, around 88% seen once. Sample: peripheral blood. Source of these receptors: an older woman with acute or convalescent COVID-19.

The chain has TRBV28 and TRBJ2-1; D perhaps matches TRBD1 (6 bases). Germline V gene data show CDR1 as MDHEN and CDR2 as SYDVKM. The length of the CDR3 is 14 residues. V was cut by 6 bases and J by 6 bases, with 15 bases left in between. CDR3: CASRNRVGTNEQFF. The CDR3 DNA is TGTGCCAGCAGGAACAGGGTCGGAACCAATGAGCAGTTCTTC.

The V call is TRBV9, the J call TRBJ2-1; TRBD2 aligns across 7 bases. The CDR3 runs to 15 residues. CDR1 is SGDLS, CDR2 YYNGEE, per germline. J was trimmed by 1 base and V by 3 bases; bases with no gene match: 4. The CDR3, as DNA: TGTGCCAGCAGCGGGGGGGACTATTCCTACAATGAGCAGTTCTTC. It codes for CASSGGDYSYNEQFF. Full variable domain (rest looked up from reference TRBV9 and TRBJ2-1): DSGVTQTPKHLITATGQRVTLRCSPRSGDLSVYWYQQSLDQGLQFLIQYYNGEERAKGNILERFSAQQFPDLHSELNLSSLELGDSALYFCASSGGDYSYNEQFFGPGTRLTVL.

As DNA, the CDR3 is TGTGCCACCAGCAGAGGGGACAGCTCAAACCTAGCCAAAAACATTCAGTACTTC. Its translation is CATSRGDSSNLAKNIQYF. The chain carries TRBV15 and TRBJ2-4; TRBD1 matches at 7 bases. The ends lost 1 base at V and 0 bases at J; junction bases unmatched: 9. This CDR3 is built from 18 residues. The germline CDR1 and CDR2 sequences are LNHNV and YYDKDF (reference sequence).

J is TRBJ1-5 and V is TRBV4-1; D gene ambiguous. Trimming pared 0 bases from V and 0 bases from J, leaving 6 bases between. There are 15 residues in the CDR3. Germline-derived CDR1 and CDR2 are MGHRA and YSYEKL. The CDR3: CASSQDGHSNQPQHF. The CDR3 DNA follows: TGCGCCAGCAGCCAAGATGGGCATAGCAATCAGCCCCAGCATTTT.

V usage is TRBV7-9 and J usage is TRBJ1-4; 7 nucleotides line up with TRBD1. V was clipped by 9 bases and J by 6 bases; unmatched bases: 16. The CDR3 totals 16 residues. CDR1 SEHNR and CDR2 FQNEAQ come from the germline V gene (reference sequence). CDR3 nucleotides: TGTGCCAGTGCCCCGCCTCCGGGACAGTGGGATGAAAAACTGTTTTTT. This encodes CASAPPPGQWDEKLFF.

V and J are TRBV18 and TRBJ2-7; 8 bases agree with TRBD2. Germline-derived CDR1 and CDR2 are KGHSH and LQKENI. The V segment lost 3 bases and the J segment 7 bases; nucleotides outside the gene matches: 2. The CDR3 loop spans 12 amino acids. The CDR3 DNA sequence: TGTGCCAGCTCACCCGCGGGAGGAGAGCAGTACTTC. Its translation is CASSPAGGEQYF.

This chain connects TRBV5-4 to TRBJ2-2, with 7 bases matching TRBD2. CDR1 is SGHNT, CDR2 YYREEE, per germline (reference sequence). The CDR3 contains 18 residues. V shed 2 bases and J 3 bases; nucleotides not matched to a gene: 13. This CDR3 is CASSFRVTSPTHTGELFF. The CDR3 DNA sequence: TGTGCCAGCAGCTTCCGCGTGACTAGCCCCACACACACCGGGGAGCTGTTTTTT.

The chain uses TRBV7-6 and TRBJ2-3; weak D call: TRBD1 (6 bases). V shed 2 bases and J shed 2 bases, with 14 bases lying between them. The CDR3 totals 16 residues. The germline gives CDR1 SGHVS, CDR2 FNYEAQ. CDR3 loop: CASSLSLDSYTDTQYF. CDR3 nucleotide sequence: TGTGCCAGCAGCTTAAGTTTGGACAGCTACACAGATACGCAGTATTTT.

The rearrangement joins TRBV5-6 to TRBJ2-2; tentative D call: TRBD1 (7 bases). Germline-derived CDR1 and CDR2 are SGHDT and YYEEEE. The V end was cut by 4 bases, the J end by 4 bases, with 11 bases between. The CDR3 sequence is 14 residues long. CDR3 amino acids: CASSRQGGTGELFF. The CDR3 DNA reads TGTGCCAGCAGCCGACAGGGAGGCACCGGGGAGCTGTTTTTT.

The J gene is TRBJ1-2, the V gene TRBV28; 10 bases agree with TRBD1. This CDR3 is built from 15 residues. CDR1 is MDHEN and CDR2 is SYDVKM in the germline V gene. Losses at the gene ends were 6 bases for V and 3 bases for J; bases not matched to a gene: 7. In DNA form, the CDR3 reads TGTGCCAGCAGGCCCTGGGGGACAGGGGACTATGGCTACACCTTC. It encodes CASRPWGTGDYGYTF.

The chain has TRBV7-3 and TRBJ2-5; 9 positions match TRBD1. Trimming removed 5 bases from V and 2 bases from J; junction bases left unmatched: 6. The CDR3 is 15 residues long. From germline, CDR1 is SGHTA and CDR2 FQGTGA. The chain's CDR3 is CASSRGQGLQETQYF. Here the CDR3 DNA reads TGTGCCAGCAGCCGGGGACAGGGTTTACAAGAGACCCAGTACTTC.

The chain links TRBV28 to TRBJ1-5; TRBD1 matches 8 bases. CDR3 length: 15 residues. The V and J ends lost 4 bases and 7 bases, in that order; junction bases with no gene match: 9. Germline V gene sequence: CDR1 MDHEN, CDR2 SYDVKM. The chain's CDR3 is CASSSPDRARQPQHF. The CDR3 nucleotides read TGTGCCAGCAGTTCGCCGGACAGGGCGAGGCAGCCCCAGCATTTT.

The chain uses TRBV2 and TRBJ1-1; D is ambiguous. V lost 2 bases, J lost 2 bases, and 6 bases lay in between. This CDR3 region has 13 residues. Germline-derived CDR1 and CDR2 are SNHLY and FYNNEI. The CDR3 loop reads CASSERHNTEAFF. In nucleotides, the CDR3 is TGTGCCAGCAGTGAACGACACAACACTGAAGCTTTCTTT.

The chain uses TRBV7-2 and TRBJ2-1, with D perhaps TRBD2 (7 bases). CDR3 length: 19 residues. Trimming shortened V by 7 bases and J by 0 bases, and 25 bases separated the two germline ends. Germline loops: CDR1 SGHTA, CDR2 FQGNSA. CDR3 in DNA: TGTGCCAGCACCTCCCTTGCTTTTAGGGGGGGGATCTCCTACAATGAGCAGTTCTTC. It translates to CASTSLAFRGGISYNEQFF.

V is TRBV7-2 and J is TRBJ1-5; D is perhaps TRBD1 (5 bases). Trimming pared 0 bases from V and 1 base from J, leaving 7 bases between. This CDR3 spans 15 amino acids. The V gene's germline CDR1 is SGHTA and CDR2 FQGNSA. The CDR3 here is CASSLAGASNQPQHF. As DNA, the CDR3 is TGTGCCAGCAGCTTAGCAGGGGCGAGCAATCAGCCCCAGCATTTT.

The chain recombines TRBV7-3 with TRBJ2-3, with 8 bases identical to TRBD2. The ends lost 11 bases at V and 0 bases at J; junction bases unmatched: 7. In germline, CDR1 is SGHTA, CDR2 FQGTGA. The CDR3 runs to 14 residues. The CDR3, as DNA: TGTGCCTCAAAGCGGGGGCGAAGCACAGATACGCAGTATTTT. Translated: CASKRGRSTDTQYF.

The CDR3 region has the DNA TGTGCCAGCAGTTACTCAGGACAGCGGCAGTTCTTC. Amino acids: CASSYSGQRQFF. The chain joins TRBV6-5 to TRBJ2-1; tentative D call: TRBD1 (6 bases). V was pared by 0 bases and J by 12 bases, with 9 bases between. This CDR3 is 12 amino acids long. Germline-derived CDR1 and CDR2 are MNHEY and SVGAGI.

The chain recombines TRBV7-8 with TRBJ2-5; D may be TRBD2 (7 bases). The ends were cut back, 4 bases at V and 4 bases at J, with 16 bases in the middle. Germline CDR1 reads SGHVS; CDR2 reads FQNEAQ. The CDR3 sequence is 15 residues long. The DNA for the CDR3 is TGTGCCAGCAGCTCAACCTTCGGGGGGCGAGAGACCCAGTACTTC. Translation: CASSSTFGGRETQYF.

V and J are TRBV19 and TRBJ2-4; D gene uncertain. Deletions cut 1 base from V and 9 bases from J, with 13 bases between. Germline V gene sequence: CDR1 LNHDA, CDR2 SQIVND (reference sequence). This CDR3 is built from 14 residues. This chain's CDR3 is CASSIGPRSGIQYF. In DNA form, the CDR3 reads TGTGCCAGTAGTATAGGTCCAAGATCGGGCATTCAGTACTTC.

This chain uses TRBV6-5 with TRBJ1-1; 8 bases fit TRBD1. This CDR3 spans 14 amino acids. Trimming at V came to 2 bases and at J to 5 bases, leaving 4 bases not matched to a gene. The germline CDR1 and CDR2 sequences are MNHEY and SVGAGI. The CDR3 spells CASSYQGAMTEAFF. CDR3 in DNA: TGTGCCAGCAGTTACCAGGGGGCGATGACTGAAGCTTTCTTT.

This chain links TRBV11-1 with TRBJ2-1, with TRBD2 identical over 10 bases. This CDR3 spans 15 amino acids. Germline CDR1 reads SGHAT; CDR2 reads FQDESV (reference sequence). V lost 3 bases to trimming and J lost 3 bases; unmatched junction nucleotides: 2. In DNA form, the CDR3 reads TGTGCCAGCAGCTTTAGCGGGGGGCTCTACAATGAGCAGTTCTTC. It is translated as CASSFSGGLYNEQFF.

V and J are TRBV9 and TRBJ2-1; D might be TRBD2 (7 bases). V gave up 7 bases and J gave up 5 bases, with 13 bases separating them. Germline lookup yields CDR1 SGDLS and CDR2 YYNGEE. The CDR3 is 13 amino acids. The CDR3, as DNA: TGTGCCAGCCGGGGGGCCCCACACAATGAGCAGTTCTTC. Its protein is CASRGAPHNEQFF.

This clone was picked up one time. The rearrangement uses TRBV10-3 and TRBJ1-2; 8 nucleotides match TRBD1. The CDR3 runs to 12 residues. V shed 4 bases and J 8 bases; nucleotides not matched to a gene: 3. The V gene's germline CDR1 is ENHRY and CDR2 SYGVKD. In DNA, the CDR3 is TGTGCCATCAGTGGTCAGGGGGCAGGCTACACCTTC. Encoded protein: CAISGQGAGYTF.

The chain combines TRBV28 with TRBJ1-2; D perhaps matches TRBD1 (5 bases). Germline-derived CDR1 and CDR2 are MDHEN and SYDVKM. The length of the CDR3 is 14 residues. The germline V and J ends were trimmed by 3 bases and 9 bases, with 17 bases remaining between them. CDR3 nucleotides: TGTGCCAGCAGTTTCTTAGGGACTCGCGGGAGCTACACCTTC. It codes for CASSFLGTRGSYTF.